The rows below give T cell receptor beta chains drawn from one sample of a study of T-cell memory formation after mild COVID-19. TCRdb fed the 5' RACE reads into MiXCR, producing one record per CDR3 protein. This sample has more than 25,000 distinct CDR3 sequences, with about 15% found just once. The sequenced sample consisted of PBMCs or a T cell subset sorted from them (not recorded which). Every receptor here comes from an adult who had mild COVID-19 (a few samples of this study predate the infection). Cell type and time point are not known. Both conserved end residues are trimmed from each CDR3.

j_gene	v_gene	CDR3aa
TRBJ2-3	TRBV2	ASSGAGLASTDTQY
TRBJ1-6	TRBV10-3	AISARTDSPLH
TRBJ2-2	TRBV11-2	ASSSWVAPTNTGELF
TRBJ2-5	TRBV4-3	ASSQDRGAGQETQY
TRBJ2-5	TRBV15	ATSRDTSEETQY
TRBJ2-5	TRBV7-2	ASSLILAGETQY
TRBJ2-3	TRBV12-3/TRBV12-4	ASSLISRKGTDTQY
TRBJ1-1	TRBV6-6	ASRDRGRVTEAF
TRBJ2-5	TRBV20-1	SARTSGSWGETQY
TRBJ1-1	TRBV30	AWSAPGAEAF
TRBJ1-2	TRBV29-1	SAQTLDSVYGYT
TRBJ2-1	TRBV7-2	ASSIRSGGAPGEQF
TRBJ1-5	TRBV10-3	AISTGLSNQPQH
TRBJ2-7	TRBV7-8	ASSLNLREQY
TRBJ1-4	TRBV27	ASSLFAVATNEKLF
TRBJ1-2	TRBV12-3/TRBV12-4	ATRRLGNGYT
TRBJ1-4	TRBV30	ASSGGPNEKLF
TRBJ2-7	TRBV7-9	ASSWDRRYEQY
TRBJ2-1	TRBV5-1	ASSFTSGDYNEQF
TRBJ1-5	TRBV28	ASRGQGIIGNQPQH
TRBJ2-3	TRBV2	ASRGQGARTDTQY
TRBJ2-7	TRBV7-9	ASSPGTSGSPSQY
TRBJ1-4	TRBV18	ASSPPTGNEKLF
TRBJ2-6	TRBV5-5	ASSRTGQGFLT
TRBJ1-5	TRBV30	AWSVRGNQPQH
TRBJ2-2	TRBV5-5	ASTKDGNTGELF
TRBJ2-3	TRBV18	ASSPGLIGLAGISTDTQY
TRBJ1-2	TRBV28	ASRSYSTNYGYT